A single sample is the source of the 4 T cell receptor beta chains below, sequenced in a study of Graves' ophthalmopathy and Graves' hyperthyroidism. Amplification of the TCR beta CDR3 regions used RNA transcripts (as template). Amplification began with first-round RT-PCR using HTBI primers, then second-round multiplex PCR was performed. Each CDR3 protein is one row after TCRdb ran MiXCR on the multiplex PCR reads. The table includes 300,000 to 400,000 distinct CDR3 sequences, roughly a sixth detected once. The sequenced material came from peripheral blood. The receptor set was obtained from an adult man with Graves' ophthalmopathy.

The gene calls are TRBV6-2 or TRBV6-3 and TRBJ2-2; D is possibly TRBD2 (6 bases). Germline V CDR1 and CDR2: MNHEY, SVGEGT. This CDR3 is 18 amino acids long. V gave up 5 bases and J gave up 4 bases, with 23 bases separating them. Here the CDR3 DNA reads TGTGCCAGCAGTACCATCCCCCCGGGGGTGCAAACCACCGGGGAGCTGTTTTTT. As protein: CASSTIPPGVQTTGELFF.

This chain uses TRBV11-2 with TRBJ2-7, with D perhaps TRBD2 (6 bases). V dropped 6 bases and J dropped 2 bases, with 11 bases sitting between them. CDR3 length: 13 residues. Germline lookup yields CDR1 SGHAT and CDR2 FQNNGV. The CDR3 nucleotides read TGTGCCAGCAGGCGAGCGGGTACCTACGAGCAGTACTTC. This translates into CASRRAGTYEQYF.

This clonotype was recorded at least ten times. The chain joins TRBV27 to TRBJ2-7, with TRBD1 matching over 11 bases. The CDR3 spans 15 residues. The trim removed 6 bases at V and 4 bases at J, leaving 8 bases unmatched. In germline, CDR1 is MNHEY, CDR2 SMNVEV (reference sequence). CDR3 residues: CASRPTGTGGYEQYF. As DNA, the CDR3 is TGTGCCAGCAGGCCCACCGGGACAGGGGGATACGAGCAGTACTTC.

At least ten counts were recorded for this clonotype. V and J are TRBV18 and TRBJ1-1, with 7 bases that match TRBD1. The V gene end was trimmed by 3 bases and the J gene end by 1 base; junction bases not matched to a gene: 2. The CDR3 extends over 14 amino acids. Germline lookup yields CDR1 KGHSH and CDR2 LQKENI. CDR3 coding DNA: TGTGCCAGCTCACCGGGACAGACGAACACTGAAGCTTTCTTT. Protein sequence: CASSPGQTNTEAFF.